Presented here are 31 T cell receptor beta chains from one specimen sequenced in a study of OX40 agonist ivuxolimab in advanced cancers. TCRdb's copy holds only in-frame clones and misses some; the assay was immunoSEQ multiplex PCR. The sample yields some 64,000 clones, approximately 90% seen once. Source: CD4+ or CD8+ T cells sorted from blood, taken in a trial of the OX40 agonist ivuxolimab. The receptors were gathered from an adult with an advanced solid tumor such as melanoma, head and neck, liver or kidney cancer.

This sequence joins TRBV6-1 and TRBJ1-1; 9 bases match TRBD1. This CDR3 is 15 amino acids long. Germline V CDR1 and CDR2: MNHNS, SASEGT. V lost 6 bases, J lost 6 bases, and 11 bases stayed unmatched. The CDR3 bases are TGTGCCAGCAGGCCCCCCGGGACAGGGACTTCTGAAGCTTTCTTT. Its protein product is CASRPPGTGTSEAFF.

V gene TRBV27 combines with J gene TRBJ2-5; 7 bases fit TRBD1. CDR1 MNHEY and CDR2 SMNVEV come from the germline V gene (reference sequence). This CDR3 contains 16 residues. J lost 5 bases, V lost 6 bases, and 15 bases had no gene match. The CDR3 coding sequence is TGTGCCAGCAGCCCCCGACAGGGCCTCAGGGGGGAGACCCAGTACTTC. As protein: CASSPRQGLRGETQYF.

The chain couples TRBV19 to TRBJ1-5, with 7 bases matching TRBD1. In germline, CDR1 is LNHDA, CDR2 SQIVND (reference sequence). J was trimmed by 0 bases and V by 7 bases; bases with no gene match: 15. CDR3 length: 18 residues. This chain's CDR3 is CASTEGQRLIISNQPQHF. The DNA for the CDR3 is TGTGCCAGTACCGAGGGACAGAGACTGATAATTAGCAATCAGCCCCAGCATTTT.

This clone has more than one count but fewer than ten. The chain has TRBV19 and TRBJ1-1, with D possibly matching TRBD1 (5 bases). Germline assignment: CDR1 LNHDA and CDR2 SQIVND (reference sequence). V was cut by 6 bases and J by 7 bases, with 18 bases left in between. This CDR3 comprises 14 residues. The CDR3 region has the DNA TGTGCCAGTAGGACCCGGGACGGCAAGTTTGAAGCTTTCTTT. Amino acid sequence: CASRTRDGKFEAFF. The variable domain in full, with the rest retrieved from reference TRBV19 and TRBJ1-1, is DGGITQSPKYLFRKEGQNVTLSCEQNLNHDAMYWYRQDPGQGLRLIYYSQIVNDFQKGDIAEGYSVSREKKESFPLTVTSAQKNPTAFYLCASRTRDGKFEAFFGQGTRLTVV.

As for this clone: Other nucleotide sequences in the sample specify the same CDR3. The J gene is TRBJ2-5, the V gene TRBV30; D gene ambiguous. Trimming cost V 2 bases and J 4 bases, with 5 bases left between them. Germline V gene sequence: CDR1 GTSNPN, CDR2 SVGIG (reference sequence). CDR3 length: 11 amino acids. This CDR3 is CAWSRVETQYF. Here the CDR3 DNA reads TGTGCCTGGAGTCGAGTAGAGACCCAGTACTTC. The full variable domain, with the rest looked up from reference TRBV30 and TRBJ2-5, is SQTIHQWPATLVQPVGSPLSLECTVEGTSNPNLYWYRQAAGRGLQLLFYSVGIGQISSEVPQNLSASRPQDRQFILSSKKLLLSDSGFYLCAWSRVETQYFGPGTRLLVL.

The V and J genes are TRBV28 and TRBJ2-3, with TRBD2 identical over 12 bases. The CDR3 has 18 residues. V lost 5 bases, J lost 2 bases, and 11 bases stayed unmatched. CDR1 MDHEN and CDR2 SYDVKM come from the germline V gene. The CDR3 here is CASSKPPGLAGFTDTQYF. In nucleotides, the CDR3 is TGTGCCAGCAGTAAGCCCCCGGGACTAGCGGGTTTCACAGATACGCAGTATTTT. The full variable domain, rest sourced from reference TRBV28 and TRBJ2-3, is DVKVTQSSRYLVKRTGEKVFLECVQDMDHENMFWYRQDPGLGLRLIYFSYDVKMKEKGDIPEGYSVSREKKERFSLILESASTNQTSMYLCASSKPPGLAGFTDTQYFGPGTRLTVL.

This chain connects TRBV18 to TRBJ2-5, with 11 bases matching TRBD1. Germline loops: CDR1 KGHSH, CDR2 LQKENI. The J segment lost 1 base and the V segment lost 6 bases, leaving 4 bases of the junction unmatched. CDR3 size: 15 residues. Here the CDR3 reads CASSWDRGSQETQYF. CDR3 bases: TGTGCCAGCTCGTGGGACAGGGGGTCCCAAGAGACCCAGTACTTC.

In this sample, this clone turned up a few times. The V and J genes are TRBV2 and TRBJ2-1, with 8 bases lining up with TRBD2. Per the germline V gene, CDR1 is SNHLY and CDR2 is FYNNEI. The CDR3 has 14 amino acids. Trimming took 8 bases from V and 9 from J; bases not matched to a gene: 12. The CDR3 spells CASGVQRESTEQFF. For the CDR3, the DNA is TGTGCCAGCGGAGTCCAGCGGGAGTCTACTGAGCAGTTCTTC.

The J gene is TRBJ2-5, the V gene TRBV6-6; D is undetermined. The germline V gene has CDR1 MNHNY and CDR2 SVGAGI (reference sequence). The CDR3 runs 14 residues. Trimming left V 5 bases short and J 5 bases short, with 15 bases between. CDR3 bases: TGTGCCAGCAGTGACACATGGGGTCGGGAGACCCAGTACTTC. It encodes CASSDTWGRETQYF.

The genes are TRBV11-2 and TRBJ1-2; weak D call: TRBD1 (6 bases). Germline-derived CDR1 and CDR2 are SGHAT and FQNNGV. Trimming took 5 bases from V and 8 from J, leaving 18 bases between them. This CDR3 contains 14 residues. The chain's CDR3 is CASSPPGAGQGYTF. CDR3 sequence (DNA): TGTGCCAGCAGCCCGCCGGGGGCAGGGCAGGGCTACACCTTC.

The chain recombines TRBV28 with TRBJ1-1; no firm D call. The CDR3 is 11 residues long. CDR1 is MDHEN and CDR2 is SYDVKM in the germline V gene. Trimming took 0 bases from V and 11 from J, leaving 7 bases between them. CDR3 sequence: CASSLWESAFF. CDR3 nucleotide sequence: TGTGCCAGCAGTTTATGGGAGAGCGCTTTCTTT.

The CDR3, as DNA: TGTGCCAGCAGTCCCCTCAGTCGGGAGACCCAGTACTTC. Translated, it gives CASSPLSRETQYF. The rearrangement joins TRBV27 to TRBJ2-5; D not resolved. The CDR3 is made up of 13 amino acids. The ends were cut back, 5 bases at V and 5 bases at J, with 12 bases in the middle. The germline V gene encodes CDR1 MNHEY and CDR2 SMNVEV (reference sequence).

The chain couples TRBV5-8 to TRBJ1-5; 7 nucleotides agree with TRBD1. With 2 bases clipped from V and 5 bases from J, the junction kept 7 bases outside the gene matches. From germline, CDR1 is SGHTS and CDR2 YDEGEE. The CDR3 runs 15 residues. The CDR3 is CASSFLGQTDQPQHF. DNA of the CDR3: TGTGCCAGCAGCTTTCTGGGACAGACCGATCAGCCCCAGCATTTT.

V gene TRBV5-1 combines with J gene TRBJ2-1; no firm D call. V shed 7 bases and J shed 0 bases, with 8 bases lying between them. The CDR3 is made up of 13 amino acids. CDR1 SGHRS and CDR2 YFSETQ come from the germline V gene. The CDR3 bases are TGCGCCAGCCATTGGGGCTCCTACAATGAGCAGTTCTTC. This encodes CASHWGSYNEQFF.

In its sample, this clone was seen a few times. The rearrangement uses TRBV2 and TRBJ1-5, with D maybe TRBD1 (6 bases). The CDR3 sequence is 15 residues long. Germline assignment: CDR1 SNHLY and CDR2 FYNNEI. Trimming shortened V by 6 bases and J by 4 bases, and 16 bases separated the two germline ends. The CDR3 coding sequence is TGTGCCAGCAGAGGTAGGGGGAATGGGAATCAGCCCCAGCATTTT. Its translation is CASRGRGNGNQPQHF.

The chain recombines TRBV6-5 with TRBJ1-1, with TRBD1 identical over 7 bases. The CDR3 consists of 15 residues. J gave up 4 bases and V 6 bases, and 11 bases lay outside the gene matches. The V gene's germline CDR1 is MNHEY and CDR2 SVGAGI. For the CDR3, the DNA is TGTGCCAGCAGACCTGACAGGGTATTGTCCACTGAAGCTTTCTTT. It is translated as CASRPDRVLSTEAFF.

V and J are TRBV6-6 and TRBJ1-5; D uncertain. This CDR3 has 14 amino acids. The germline V gene encodes CDR1 MNHNY and CDR2 SVGAGI (reference sequence). Trimming removed 4 bases from V and 5 bases from J, with 12 bases in between. The CDR3 DNA follows: TGTGCCAGCAGTTTAGCCGCTCTCGATCAGCCCCAGCATTTT. Translation gives CASSLAALDQPQHF.

This chain links TRBV10-3 with TRBJ2-3; D is unclear. The CDR3 totals 17 residues. Trimming took off 3 bases at V and 3 bases at J, with 19 bases between the two ends. The V gene's germline CDR1 is ENHRY and CDR2 SYGVKD. The CDR3 nucleotides are TGTGCCATCAGTGAATCTTCGGTAGCTTTAGGTACAGATACGCAGTATTTT. This gives the protein CAISESSVALGTDTQYF.

The rearrangement joins TRBV4-2 to TRBJ1-1; a weak D match, TRBD1 (5 bases). This CDR3 comprises 15 residues. V lost 4 bases to trimming and J lost 4 bases, with 16 bases between them. Germline-derived CDR1 and CDR2 are LGHNA and YNFKEQ. Here the CDR3 DNA reads TGTGCCAGCAGCCGGCAGGGTTTCGTGGTCACTGAAGCTTTCTTT. Its translation: CASSRQGFVVTEAFF.

The chain links TRBV11-2 to TRBJ2-2, with 7 nucleotides matching TRBD2. The CDR3 is 16 residues long. Trimming removed 2 bases from V and 3 bases from J; junction bases left unmatched: 6. Per the germline V gene, CDR1 is SGHAT and CDR2 is FQNNGV. This CDR3 is CASSLRGSSDTGELFF. The CDR3 bases are TGTGCCAGCAGCTTACGCGGGAGCTCCGACACCGGGGAGCTGTTTTTT.

A note on this clone: One junction end disagrees with the germline gene, perhaps due to a read error. The chain combines TRBV7-2 with TRBJ1-1; D gene unclear. The CDR3 is made up of 14 amino acids. The germline V gene encodes CDR1 SGHTA and CDR2 FQGNSA. CDR3 residues: CASSLRGGNPEAFF. The CDR3 DNA reads as TGTGCCAGCAGCTTACGGGGAGGGAACCCTGAAGCTTTCTTT.

A single count supports this clone. The rearrangement links TRBV18 to TRBJ2-5; 8 nucleotides align to TRBD2. The CDR3 consists of 14 residues. V lost 5 bases and J lost 1; bases outside the gene matches: 3. Germline V gene data show CDR1 as KGHSH and CDR2 as LQKENI. DNA of the CDR3: TGTGCCAGCTCAAAAACTAGCGGCCAAGAGACCCAGTACTTC. It yields the protein CASSKTSGQETQYF.

In its sample, this clone was seen a few times. The genes are TRBV14 and TRBJ2-2; D gene ambiguous. V lost 0 bases, J lost 7 bases, and 6 bases lay in between. The CDR3 totals 13 residues. In germline, CDR1 is SGHDN, CDR2 FVKESK. The CDR3 nucleotides are TGTGCCAGCAGCCAAGATAGCATCGGGGAGCTGTTTTTT. Protein product: CASSQDSIGELFF.

The chain couples TRBV6-1 to TRBJ1-2, with D maybe TRBD1 (6 bases). Germline V gene sequence: CDR1 MNHNS, CDR2 SASEGT. V was cut by 3 bases and J by 2 bases, with 13 bases left in between. The CDR3 extends over 15 amino acids. DNA for the CDR3: TGTGCCAGCAGTGATCCCCTGACAGGCAACTATGGCTACACCTTC. Encoded protein: CASSDPLTGNYGYTF.

The chain joins TRBV19 to TRBJ1-1, with D maybe TRBD1 (5 bases). The CDR3 is 13 amino acids. The germline V gene has CDR1 LNHDA and CDR2 SQIVND (reference sequence). V lost 6 bases and J 2 bases, leaving 10 bases between the germline ends. The CDR3 here is CASSGQLNTEAFF. CDR3 in DNA: TGTGCCAGTAGCGGACAACTCAACACTGAAGCTTTCTTT.

The chain couples TRBV7-2 to TRBJ2-2; D uncertain. The CDR3 length is 15 residues. Germline assignment: CDR1 SGHTA and CDR2 FQGNSA. Trimming pared 2 bases from V and 1 base from J, leaving 8 bases between. The CDR3 nucleotides read TGTGCCAGCAGCTTAACAGTGGGGAACACCGGGGAGCTGTTTTTT. Its protein product is CASSLTVGNTGELFF.

Remarks on this clone: This specimen includes other DNA sequences encoding the same CDR3. The genes are TRBV6-5 and TRBJ2-7, with 8 bases fitting TRBD2. With 2 bases clipped from V and 3 bases from J, the junction kept 9 bases outside the gene matches. This CDR3 comprises 16 residues. The V gene's germline CDR1 is MNHEY and CDR2 SVGAGI. This CDR3 reads CASSYAGGGTLYEQYF. Here the CDR3 DNA reads TGTGCCAGCAGTTACGCCGGGGGGGGCACCCTCTACGAGCAGTACTTC.

This clone was observed a few times. This rearrangement joins TRBV30 to TRBJ1-3; no definite D call. Germline V gene data show CDR1 as GTSNPN and CDR2 as SVGIG (reference sequence). V was pared by 5 bases and J by 2 bases, with 10 bases between. The CDR3 is made up of 13 amino acids. This chain's CDR3 is CAWDRTAGNTIYF. The CDR3 DNA reads TGTGCCTGGGATAGGACTGCTGGAAACACCATATATTTT.

This chain connects TRBV6-1 to TRBJ1-3, with D tentatively TRBD1 (5 bases). Germline V lookup: CDR1 MNHNS, CDR2 SASEGT. The CDR3 totals 15 residues. V was clipped by 1 base and J by 2 bases, with 9 bases between them. DNA of the CDR3: TGTGCCAGCAGTGAAGACGGGGGTACTGGAAACACCATATATTTT. Its protein product is CASSEDGGTGNTIYF.

This chain joins TRBV19 and TRBJ2-2; TRBD1 matches 8 bases. Germline trimming cut 5 bases from V and 5 bases from J; bases unmatched to any gene: 4. Germline V gene data show CDR1 as LNHDA and CDR2 as SQIVND (reference sequence). The CDR3 length is 14 residues. CDR3 residues: CASSGQGWTGELFF. As DNA, the CDR3 is TGTGCCAGTAGTGGACAGGGTTGGACCGGGGAGCTGTTTTTT.

The chain employs TRBV25-1 and TRBJ1-3, with TRBD1 matching 7 bases. CDR1 and CDR2 from the germline V gene are MGHDK and SYGVNS. The CDR3 sequence is 15 residues long. The V gene end was trimmed by 2 bases and the J gene end by 0 bases; junction bases not matched to a gene: 1. CDR3 in amino acids: CASSETGDSGNTIYF. The CDR3 coding sequence is TGTGCCAGCAGTGAAACAGGGGACTCTGGAAACACCATATATTTT.